The rows below give T cell receptor beta chains drawn from one sample of a study of T cell responses to AZD1222 COVID-19 vaccine. Assay used: immunoSEQ multiplex PCR; TCRdb lists only in-frame clones, some missing. This table holds around 89,000 clones, under 95% found once. The sequenced sample was peripheral blood, obtained on day 0 of AZD1222 vaccination. The origin of the receptors is an adult in good health. The CDR3 runs from the conserved cysteine through the conserved F or W. D genes are given only for firm matches. Clone size is stated in some rows and not others, as once, few, many or a class when expanded.

>TRBJ2-1|-|TRBV3-1/TRBV3-2|-
CASSPGGASYNEQFF
TGTGCCAGCAGCCCTGGGGGCGCGTCCTACAATGAGCAGTTCTTC
>TRBJ2-5|-|TRBV5-1|-
CASSWAPGTQYF
TGCGCCAGCAGCTGGGCCCCAGGGACCCAGTACTTC
>TRBJ1-5|TRBD1|TRBV5-1|-
CASSPTGASNQPQHF
TGCGCCAGCAGTCCGACAGGGGCTAGCAATCAGCCCCAGCATTTT
>TRBJ1-3|-|TRBV14|-
CASSQFSGRTISGNTIYF
TGTGCCAGCAGCCAATTCAGTGGCAGGACAATCTCTGGAAACACCATATATTTT
>TRBJ2-1|TRBD2|TRBV6-2/TRBV6-3|-
CASSYRSTSGGAFEQFF
TGTGCCAGCAGTTACCGCTCGACTAGCGGGGGGGCCTTTGAGCAGTTCTTC
>TRBJ2-7|TRBD1|TRBV19|-
CASSTFGQGPYEQYF
TGTGCCAGTAGTACCTTTGGACAGGGACCGTACGAGCAGTACTTC
>TRBJ1-2|-|TRBV19|-
CASSLLGGYTF
TGTGCCAGCTCCCTCCTGGGAGGCTACACCTTC
>TRBJ1-5|-|TRBV7-2|-
CASSLVTTGGNQPQHF
TGTGCCAGCAGCTTAGTGACGACAGGTGGCAATCAGCCCCAGCATTTT
>TRBJ2-7|-|TRBV6-5|-
CASSYSGAGAREQYF
TGTGCCAGCAGTTACTCTGGGGCCGGAGCTAGGGAGCAGTACTTC
>TRBJ2-5|TRBD1|TRBV7-2|once
CASSSGGAYYETQYF
TGTGCCAGCAGCTCAGGGGGCGCGTATTACGAGACCCAGTACTTC
>TRBJ1-6|-|TRBV21-1|-
CASSIRQGNHLYNSPLHF
TGTGCCAGCAGCATTAGACAGGGCAACCACCTCTATAATTCACCCCTCCACTTT
>TRBJ2-5|-|TRBV5-4|-
CASSAEGPPQETQYF
TGTGCCAGCAGCGCGGAGGGACCGCCCCAAGAGACCCAGTACTTC
>TRBJ1-5|-|TRBV7-2|-
CASSLTAVSNQPQHF
TGTGCCAGCAGCTTAACAGCCGTAAGCAATCAGCCCCAGCATTTT
>TRBJ2-7|-|TRBV28|-
CASGALSTGQYF
TGTGCCAGCGGAGCCCTATCGACAGGGCAGTACTTC
>TRBJ1-1|-|TRBV12-3/TRBV12-4|-
CASSLDRDTEAFF
TGTGCCAGCAGTTTGGATCGAGACACTGAAGCTTTCTTT
>TRBJ2-7|TRBD2|TRBV7-2|once
CASSRSGGAGEQYF
TGTGCCAGCAGCAGGAGCGGGGGGGCAGGCGAGCAGTACTTC
>TRBJ1-2|TRBD1|TRBV10-3|-
CAIRPPQGQLYGYTF
TGTGCCATCAGGCCCCCCCAGGGACAGCTCTATGGCTACACCTTC
>TRBJ1-4|TRBD1|TRBV28|-
CASREGQGFEKLFF
TGTGCCAGCAGGGAGGGACAGGGGTTCGAAAAACTGTTTTTT
>TRBJ2-3|-|TRBV9|-
CASSPLTDGWGEMNTQYF
TGTGCCAGCAGCCCTCTGACAGATGGGTGGGGTGAAATGAATACGCAGTATTTT
>TRBJ1-5|TRBD1|TRBV9|-
CASSEGQGLNQPQHF
TGTGCCAGCAGCGAAGGACAGGGTCTCAATCAGCCCCAGCATTTT
>TRBJ2-4|TRBD1|TRBV5-8|-
CASSFFRGNIQYF
TGTGCCAGCAGCTTTTTCAGGGGGAACATTCAGTACTTC
>TRBJ1-1|TRBD1|TRBV19|-
CASSIQGESTEAFF
TGTGCCAGTAGTATTCAGGGGGAGAGCACTGAAGCTTTCTTT
>TRBJ2-7|-|TRBV5-4|-
CASRQSSIGGAYEQYF
TGTGCCAGCAGACAAAGTTCTATTGGCGGTGCCTACGAGCAGTACTTC
>TRBJ1-1|TRBD1|TRBV6-2/TRBV6-3|-
CASNPNLNRGEAFF
TGTGCCAGCAACCCAAACCTTAACAGGGGTGAAGCTTTCTTT
>TRBJ1-4|-|TRBV7-8|-
CASSPRVGIEKLFF
TGTGCCAGCAGCCCCAGGGTTGGAATCGAAAAACTGTTTTTT
>TRBJ2-1|TRBD2|TRBV4-3|-
CASSQVTGWYSQREDNEQFF
TGCGCCAGCAGCCAAGTGACCGGGTGGTACTCGCAACGGGAGGACAATGAGCAGTTCTTC
>TRBJ2-3|TRBD2|TRBV6-2/TRBV6-3|-
CASSRAGVSVDTQYF
TGTGCCAGCAGTAGAGCGGGGGTCTCGGTGGATACGCAGTATTTT
>TRBJ1-5|-|TRBV7-2|-
CASSLAIWQPQHF
TGTGCCAGCAGCTTAGCGATTTGGCAGCCCCAGCATTTT
>TRBJ2-7|-|TRBV7-2|once
CASSLDGTSVYEQYF
TGTGCCAGCAGCTTAGACGGGACAAGTGTCTACGAGCAGTACTTC
>TRBJ1-1|TRBD1|TRBV11-1|-
CASSLRPTGRTEAFF
TGTGCCAGCAGCCTGAGACCGACAGGGAGGACTGAAGCTTTCTTT
>TRBJ1-2|-|TRBV5-1|-
CASSSNYGYTF
TGCGCCAGCAGCTCAAACTATGGCTACACCTTC
>TRBJ1-3|-|TRBV7-2|once
CASSLGGPKVGNTIYF
TGTGCCAGCAGCTTAGGGGGCCCGAAGGTGGGAAACACCATATATTTT
>TRBJ2-6|TRBD1|TRBV18|-
CASSNPGQSSGANVLTF
TGTGCCAGCTCAAATCCGGGACAGAGCTCTGGGGCCAACGTCCTGACTTTC
>TRBJ2-7|-|TRBV6-5|-
CASSLYGGLFYEQYF
TGTGCCAGCAGCCTCTACGGGGGGCTTTTCTACGAGCAGTACTTC
>TRBJ2-7|-|TRBV3-1/TRBV3-2|-
CASREGSSYEQYF
TGTGCCAGCAGGGAGGGAAGCTCCTACGAGCAGTACTTC
>TRBJ2-6|-|TRBV6-5|once
CASDKTGANVLTF
TGTGCCAGCGACAAGACTGGGGCCAACGTCCTGACTTTC
>TRBJ2-2|TRBD2|TRBV7-8|-
CASSLRGDLNTGELFF
TGTGCCAGCAGCTTACGGGGGGACCTAAACACCGGGGAGCTGTTTTTT
>TRBJ2-7|-|TRBV27|-
CASREGRSNSYEQYF
TGTGCCAGCAGGGAAGGCCGGTCGAACTCCTACGAGCAGTACTTC
>TRBJ1-2|TRBD1|TRBV28|-
CASSLNPRDRVGYTF
TGTGCCAGCAGTCTAAACCCCCGGGACAGGGTCGGCTACACCTTC
>TRBJ1-1|-|TRBV11-3|-
CASSRGKTTEAFF
TGTGCCAGCAGCAGGGGGAAAACCACTGAAGCTTTCTTT
>TRBJ1-6|TRBD1|TRBV7-9|-
CASSLDQGAYSPLHF
TGTGCCAGCAGCTTAGACCAGGGGGCCTACTCACCCCTCCACTTT